This TCR beta chain was sequenced for a study of cytomegalovirus exposure and HLA in healthy donors. Study as a whole: Most genotyped donors, over 70% of about 430, had Caucasian-associated genetic ancestry. Study-wide results and caveats: Most TCR sequences were rare, but some public TCRs occurred in many donors. CMV serostatus was the sole immune exposure data available.

The sample holds a few counts of this clone. The antigen remains unidentified. Healthy bone marrow donors supplied every sample. Researchers ran the PCR with 60 Vbeta and 13 Jbeta primers. TCRdb's copy holds only in-frame clones and misses some; the assay was immunoSEQ multiplex PCR. The sample records more than 80,000 clones, roughly 74% being singletons. The CDR3 totals 15 residues. Trimming took 2 bases from V and 4 from J, leaving 12 bases between them. CDR1 MNHEY and CDR2 SVGAGI come from the germline V gene. The sample consisted of PBMCs. This sequence was found in a female donor in good health and CMV-seropositive. This chain connects TRBV6-5 to TRBJ1-3; D perhaps matches TRBD1 (5 bases). CDR3 residues: CASSYGGVGGNTIYF. The CDR3 region has the DNA TGTGCCAGCAGTTACGGGGGGGTGGGAGGAAACACCATATATTTT.